This entry lists 3 T cell receptor beta chains sequenced from one sample in a study of T cell responses to AZD1222 COVID-19 vaccine. Sequenced by immunoSEQ multiplex PCR; TCRdb stores in-frame clones only, minus some. The sample holds about 120,000 clones; roughly 86% are singletons and the top ten take about 10%. The sample here was peripheral blood, taken on day 0 of AZD1222 vaccination. The receptor source for this set is an adult in good health.

This chain links TRBV2 with TRBJ1-5, with D perhaps TRBD1 (5 bases). Deletions cut 3 bases from V and 6 bases from J, with 9 bases between. Germline V gene lookup returns CDR1 SNHLY and CDR2 FYNNEI. The CDR3 extends over 13 amino acids. CDR3 sequence (DNA): TGTGCCAGCAGTGACAAGGGGCGTCAGCCCCAGCATTTT. Translation: CASSDKGRQPQHF. The full variable domain, in which reference TRBV2 and TRBJ1-5 provide the parts outside the CDR3, is EPEVTQTPSHQVTQMGQEVILRCVPISNHLYFYWYRQILGQKVEFLVSFYNNEISEKSEIFDDQFSVERPDGSNFTLKIRSTKLEDSAMYFCASSDKGRQPQHFGDGTRLSIL.

V gene TRBV19 combines with J gene TRBJ2-1, with 10 positions matching TRBD2. From germline, CDR1 is LNHDA and CDR2 SQIVND (reference sequence). The CDR3 is made up of 17 amino acids. J was trimmed by 0 bases and V by 8 bases; bases with no gene match: 10. The DNA of the CDR3 is TGTGCCAGTCGGACTAGCGGTAACCCGAGCTCCTACAATGAGCAGTTCTTC. Its protein product is CASRTSGNPSSYNEQFF.

The chain carries TRBV27 and TRBJ2-2; 8 nucleotides align to TRBD1. The junction had 13 bases not matched to a gene; V was cut back by 5 bases and J by 5 bases. The CDR3 sequence is 17 residues long. The germline CDR1 and CDR2 sequences are MNHEY and SMNVEV (reference sequence). CDR3 loop: CASSLFGQGRGTGELFF. The CDR3 DNA follows: TGTGCCAGCAGTCTATTCGGACAGGGAAGGGGAACCGGGGAGCTGTTTTTT.